This T cell receptor beta chain was documented in a study of blood T cell repertoires in COVID-19. Sequencing used immunoSEQ multiplex PCR; TCRdb keeps in-frame clones, though not all of them. The repertoire has 150,000 to 200,000 clones, more than 75% of them found once; the top ten carry less than 6%. The germline V gene has CDR1 GTSNPN and CDR2 SVGIG (reference sequence). The CDR3 loop spans 14 amino acids. V lost 4 bases to trimming and J lost 4 bases, with 15 bases between them. The rearrangement links TRBV30 to TRBJ2-3; perhaps TRBD2 as D (6 bases). The sequence derives from a man aged 35 to 55 who had recovered from COVID-19. Sequenced sample: PBMCs or T cells enriched from blood (not recorded which). The CDR3 loop is CAWTAGLSPDTQYF. DNA for the CDR3: TGTGCCTGGACCGCGGGACTGAGCCCAGATACGCAGTATTTT.